Listed here is a single TCR beta chain. These data come from a study of identical twins. TCRdb ran MiXCR on the 5' RACE reads and lists one entry per CDR3 protein. Altogether around 140,000 distinct CDR3 sequences are present, 3.5% being singletons, with the ten largest covering 8.1%. V shed 0 bases and J 4 bases; nucleotides not matched to a gene: 12. CDR3 length: 18 residues. Germline assignment: CDR1 MGHRA and CDR2 YSYEKL. This chain connects TRBV4-1 to TRBJ2-1; 7 bases match TRBD2. The TCR sequence derives from a man aged 18-30 years in good health. The specimen sequenced was memory T cells sorted from blood. The CDR3 is CASSQDNTRRGYYNEQFF. In DNA, the CDR3 is TGCGCCAGCAGCCAAGATAATACCCGGCGGGGGTATTACAATGAGCAGTTCTTC.